This T cell receptor (beta chain) was identified in a study of breast tumors, draining lymph nodes, adjacent tissues. The study's findings and limits: That most tumor T cells come from lymph nodes remained unproven. Tumors had less TCR diversity than lymph nodes, more than nontumor tissue. Findings are consistent with lymph node origin and intratumoral expansion of most tumor T cells. Compared with basal-like, luminal-like tumors shared significantly more repertoire with nontumor tissue.

Samples came from axillary lymph nodes draining the breast cancer. The length of the CDR3 is 13 residues. V shed 3 bases, J shed 2 bases, and the junction held 2 bases outside the gene matches. Germline CDR1 is DFQATT and CDR2 is SNEGSKA (reference sequence). This clonotype was seen ten or more times. Its cognate antigen is unknown. TCRdb reanalysed the multiplex PCR reads using MiXCR and keeps one entry per CDR3 protein. The sample records roughly 120,000 distinct CDR3 sequences, just under 20% being singletons. V is TRBV20-1 and J is TRBJ2-3; 7 bases align to TRBD1. This clonotype was obtained from a female donor with breast cancer. Some clones in this sample may be carry-over from other donors' samples. Material: axillary lymph node tissue. The CDR3 DNA sequence: TGCAGTGCTAGGGGACAGAACACAGATACGCAGTATTTT. This codes for CSARGQNTDTQYF.